These 9 T cell receptor beta chains share one sample of origin, sequenced in a study of graft-versus-host responses after intestinal transplantation. Repertoires were generated with immunoSEQ multiplex PCR, while TCRdb's copy carries only in-frame clones and drops some. Counted here are 20,000 or so clones, under 50% occurring once; the ten biggest clones make up 0.75% to 0.9%. The sequences come from alloreactive CD4+ T cells from a mixed lymphocyte reaction culture, collected before intestinal transplant. Sample subset: CFSE-low proliferating T cells sorted from roughly 6-day pre-transplant mixed lymphocyte reaction (GvH or HvG direction). The receptors were sampled from a human patient who received an intestinal transplant.

In this sample, this clone turned up a few times. The CDR3 DNA follows: TGTGCCACTCAACGGACTAGCGGGGATATCTACGAGCAGTACTTC. Its translation is CATQRTSGDIYEQYF. The chain couples TRBV10-3 to TRBJ2-7, with TRBD2 matching 12 bases. The germline V gene has CDR1 ENHRY and CDR2 SYGVKD. The length of the CDR3 is 15 residues. V was pared by 10 bases and J by 3 bases, with 10 bases of the junction left unmatched.

This clone was seen more than once but under ten times. The J gene is TRBJ2-7, the V gene TRBV21-1; the table's D call of TRBD2 was not tested on the DNA. TRBV21-1 constitutes a pseudogene. This CDR3 has 15 residues. CDR3 DNA: TGTGCCAGCAGCAAAGTTGCATGGAGCTCCTACGAGCAGTACTTC. Translated: CASSKVAWSSYEQYF.

A single count supports this clone. The CDR3 region has the DNA TGTGCCAGCAGTGGACAGGGGAACACTGAAGCTTTCTTT. Translating it yields CASSGQGNTEAFF. V usage is TRBV2 and J usage is TRBJ1-1, with 7 bases matching TRBD1. V was clipped by 4 bases and J by 1 base; unmatched bases: 0. Germline loops: CDR1 SNHLY, CDR2 FYNNEI. The CDR3 consists of 13 residues.

V usage is TRBV4-2 and J usage is TRBJ2-7; 10 bases fit TRBD2. There are 15 residues in the CDR3. Germline V gives CDR1 LGHNA, CDR2 YNFKEQ. The V and J ends lost 2 bases and 3 bases, in that order; junction bases with no gene match: 4. CDR3 sequence: CASSQTSGVIYEQYF. The CDR3 DNA reads TGTGCCAGCAGCCAAACTAGCGGGGTGATCTACGAGCAGTACTTC.

This clone showed up just a few times. This rearrangement joins TRBV15 to TRBJ1-5, with 12 positions matching TRBD1. The CDR3 is 16 residues long. Germline loops: CDR1 LNHNV, CDR2 YYDKDF (reference sequence). V shed 1 base and J 5 bases; nucleotides not matched to a gene: 3. CDR3 in amino acids: CATSRGGTGGYQPQHF. In DNA form, the CDR3 reads TGTGCCACCAGCAGAGGGGGGACAGGGGGCTATCAGCCCCAGCATTTT.

This clone was seen only a few times. The chain recombines TRBV5-1 with TRBJ2-2; 13 nucleotides line up with TRBD2. Per the germline V gene, CDR1 is SGHRS and CDR2 is YFSETQ. V lost 3 bases, J lost 4 bases, and 9 bases stayed unmatched. There are 18 residues in the CDR3. In DNA, the CDR3 is TGCGCCAGCAGCTACGACCTACTAGCGGGGGGGCCCACCGGGGAGCTGTTTTTT. Translated: CASSYDLLAGGPTGELFF.

The V call is TRBV6-5, the J call TRBJ1-4; TRBD1 aligns across 8 bases. The CDR3 has 14 residues. Germline CDR1 and CDR2: MNHEY and SVGAGI. Germline trimming cut 6 bases from V and 8 bases from J; bases unmatched to any gene: 8. The CDR3 protein is CASRRQGRGEKLFF. In DNA form, the CDR3 reads TGTGCCAGCAGGCGACAGGGGCGCGGGGAAAAACTGTTTTTT.

In its sample, this clone was seen a few times. At one end the junction does not follow the germline gene, possibly because of a read error. For the CDR3, the DNA is TGTGCCAGCAGTGGAGTGGGAGTAGCGGGGGGGCGGAACTTC. Amino acids: CASSGVGVAGGRNF. The chain links TRBV2 to TRBJ2-7; TRBD2 agrees at 11 bases. Germline-derived CDR1 and CDR2 are SNHLY and FYNNEI. The CDR3 extends over 14 amino acids.

V gene TRBV2 combines with J gene TRBJ2-1, with 8 bases that match TRBD1. Germline CDR1 SNHLY, CDR2 FYNNEI. This CDR3 has 14 amino acids. J gave up 4 bases and V 5 bases, and 4 bases lay outside the gene matches. The CDR3 region is CASSPGQAYNEQFF. CDR3 nucleotides: TGTGCCAGCAGTCCGGGACAGGCGTACAATGAGCAGTTCTTC.